Shown below are 15 T cell receptor beta chains from a single sample sequenced in a study of T cell clonotyping in hematopoietic cell transplantation. Measured with immunoSEQ multiplex PCR; TCRdb has only the in-frame clones, and not every one. The data contain over 25,000 clones, around 95% of them seen just once; the ten biggest clones take up approximately 1.5%. The sample was peripheral blood mononuclear cells. The source is a man aged 45-65 years in good health. Some clones in this sample may be carry-over from other donors' samples.

This chain joins TRBV4-3 and TRBJ2-7; tentative D call: TRBD1 (6 bases). The length of the CDR3 is 14 residues. The germline CDR1 and CDR2 sequences are LGHNA and YSLEER. V was shortened by 1 base and J by 6 bases, with 13 bases between the two germline ends. The CDR3 protein is CASSQAPRGGEQYF. The CDR3 DNA follows: TGCGCCAGCAGCCAAGCCCCCAGGGGCGGCGAGCAGTACTTC.

V gene TRBV10-3 combines with J gene TRBJ1-1; TRBD1 aligns across 9 bases. The CDR3 length is 12 residues. The trim removed 10 bases at V and 6 bases at J, leaving 6 bases unmatched. CDR1 is ENHRY and CDR2 is SYGVKD in the germline V gene. CDR3: CATGTGTPEAFF. The CDR3 DNA follows: TGTGCCACGGGGACAGGGACCCCTGAAGCTTTCTTT.

This clone showed up just once. This chain links TRBV7-8 with TRBJ2-7; a possible D gene is TRBD1 (6 bases). This CDR3 spans 13 amino acids. V lost 5 bases and J 6 bases, leaving 14 bases between the germline ends. Germline-derived CDR1 and CDR2 are SGHVS and FQNEAQ. The CDR3 sequence: CASSARTVAEQYF. DNA for the CDR3: TGTGCCAGCAGCGCCAGGACAGTTGCCGAGCAGTACTTC.

The chain joins TRBV11-2 to TRBJ1-1; D gene uncertain. CDR1 is SGHAT, CDR2 FQNNGV, per germline. The length of the CDR3 is 17 residues. The V end was cut by 6 bases, the J end by 2 bases, with 22 bases between. In nucleotides, the CDR3 is TGTGCCAGCAGGGACGATGTGGGTTCATTGGCAAACACTGAAGCTTTCTTT. It yields the protein CASRDDVGSLANTEAFF.

V and J are TRBV14 and TRBJ1-6, with D uncertain. The CDR3 covers 13 residues. CDR1 and CDR2 (germline): SGHDN, FVKESK. V was shortened by 3 bases and J by 10 bases, with 10 bases between the two germline ends. CDR3 loop: CASSHNPTSPLHF. DNA of the CDR3: TGTGCCAGCAGCCACAATCCCACATCACCCCTCCACTTT.

The rearrangement uses TRBV30 and TRBJ1-6; the match to TRBD1 covers 7 bases. CDR3 length equals 13 residues. CDR1 is GTSNPN and CDR2 is SVGIG in the germline V gene (reference sequence). V dropped 1 base and J dropped 7; count of bases not matched to a gene: 1. The CDR3 DNA reads as TGTGCCTGGAGTGAACAGGGGAATTCACCCCTCCACTTT. Translated: CAWSEQGNSPLHF.

The genes are TRBV7-3 and TRBJ1-6, with 8 bases aligning to TRBD1. CDR3 length: 17 residues. Germline CDR1 and CDR2: SGHTA and FQGTGA. J lost 7 bases, V lost 2 bases, and 10 bases had no gene match. Here the CDR3 DNA reads TGTGCCAGCAGCTTACGCCCCGGACAGGGAGGGAATTCACCCCTCCACTTT. As protein: CASSLRPGQGGNSPLHF.

This chain connects TRBV28 to TRBJ2-7; D is perhaps TRBD1 (6 bases). The CDR3 sequence is 14 residues long. Germline V CDR1 and CDR2: MDHEN, SYDVKM. V was cut by 5 bases and J by 6 bases, with 17 bases left in between. The CDR3 protein is CASSPTTGYREQYF. The CDR3 DNA follows: TGTGCCAGCAGTCCCACTACAGGGTATCGCGAGCAGTACTTC.

The CDR3 region has the DNA TGTGCCAGCAGCCCAAGGACAGGGTGGAGTTCACCCCTCCACTTT. Amino acid sequence: CASSPRTGWSSPLHF. The J gene is TRBJ1-6, the V gene TRBV11-2; TRBD1 matches 8 bases. CDR1 and CDR2 (germline): SGHAT, FQNNGV. After removal of 5 bases from V and 9 bases from J, the junction contained 9 bases not matched to a gene. There are 15 residues in the CDR3.

The V gene is TRBV19, the J gene TRBJ2-5; TRBD1 agrees at 8 bases. Germline CDR1 reads LNHDA; CDR2 reads SQIVND (reference sequence). Trimming removed 6 bases from V and 2 bases from J; junction bases left unmatched: 8. This CDR3 has 15 amino acids. The CDR3 protein is CASSSPGQVQETQYF. In DNA form, the CDR3 reads TGTGCCAGTAGCAGTCCGGGACAGGTTCAAGAGACCCAGTACTTC. The full variable domain, rest sourced from reference TRBV19 and TRBJ2-5, is DGGITQSPKYLFRKEGQNVTLSCEQNLNHDAMYWYRQDPGQGLRLIYYSQIVNDFQKGDIAEGYSVSREKKESFPLTVTSAQKNPTAFYLCASSSPGQVQETQYFGPGTRLLVL.

The V call is TRBV7-2, the J call TRBJ1-1, with a tentative D call TRBD1 (6 bases). With 4 bases removed from V and 1 base from J, the gap between germline ends came to 13 bases. The germline CDR1 and CDR2 sequences are SGHTA and FQGNSA. The CDR3 length is 15 residues. The CDR3 here is CASSSGGAGNTEAFF. CDR3 DNA: TGTGCCAGCAGCTCCGGGGGCGCGGGGAACACTGAAGCTTTCTTT.

The chain combines TRBV9 with TRBJ1-6, with no clear D. The germline CDR1 and CDR2 sequences are SGDLS and YYNGEE. CDR3 length: 14 amino acids. The ends were cut back, 4 bases at V and 10 bases at J, with 15 bases in the middle. DNA of the CDR3: TGTGCCAGCAGCCGGGGAGTCGGGATATCACCCCTCCACTTT. This encodes CASSRGVGISPLHF. The full variable domain, completed using reference TRBV9 and TRBJ1-6, is DSGVTQTPKHLITATGQRVTLRCSPRSGDLSVYWYQQSLDQGLQFLIQYYNGEERAKGNILERFSAQQFPDLHSELNLSSLELGDSALYFCASSRGVGISPLHFGNGTRLTVT.

The J gene is TRBJ1-1, the V gene TRBV7-8, with D perhaps matching TRBD1 (5 bases). V lost 3 bases, J lost 4 bases, and 18 bases lay in between. The germline V gene has CDR1 SGHVS and CDR2 FQNEAQ. This CDR3 comprises 16 residues. The CDR3 sequence is CASSLNTAGGGTEAFF. Written as DNA, the CDR3 is TGTGCCAGCAGCTTGAACACAGCTGGGGGTGGCACTGAAGCTTTCTTT.

V and J are TRBV2 and TRBJ2-3; 10 bases fit TRBD1. In germline, CDR1 is SNHLY, CDR2 FYNNEI. The CDR3 is made up of 15 amino acids. Trimming removed 7 bases from V and 2 bases from J; junction bases left unmatched: 6. CDR3 sequence: CASTGQGISTDTQYF. The CDR3 DNA follows: TGTGCCAGCACGGGACAGGGGATTTCCACAGATACGCAGTATTTT.

This clone occurred a few times. The chain recombines TRBV6-1 with TRBJ2-2; D uncertain. Germline loops: CDR1 MNHNS, CDR2 SASEGT. The CDR3 spans 13 residues. The V and J ends lost 2 bases and 4 bases respectively, with 5 bases between them. DNA of the CDR3: TGTGCCAGCAGTGAAATGGCCACCGGGGAGCTGTTTTTT. Residues: CASSEMATGELFF.